The 13 T cell receptor beta chains given below trace back to one sample, sequenced in a study of CD8 T cells in Susac syndrome. RNA totalling about 0.45 to 1 ug underwent reverse transcription with random hexamers. TCRdb recomputed calls from the immunoSEQ multiplex PCR reads with MiXCR, one row per CDR3 protein. The sample has approximately 210,000 distinct CDR3 sequences, over 90% seen once. Sequenced material: CD4+ T cells from PBMCs. These TCRs come from a human donor with Susac syndrome.

The V and J genes are TRBV6-6 and TRBJ1-4; 9 bases are a match to TRBD1. Unmatched junction bases numbered 7, after V lost 5 bases and J lost 6 bases. The CDR3 has 15 residues. CDR1 is MNHNY, CDR2 SVGAGI, per germline (reference sequence). CDR3: CASSAQGARHEKLFF. In DNA, the CDR3 is TGTGCCAGCAGTGCACAGGGGGCTCGGCATGAAAAACTGTTTTTT.

The chain links TRBV19 to TRBJ2-1; D possibly corresponds to TRBD1 (6 bases). The ends were cut back, 6 bases at V and 6 bases at J, with 15 bases in the middle. This CDR3 region has 14 residues. Germline CDR1 is LNHDA and CDR2 is SQIVND (reference sequence). CDR3 DNA: TGTGCCAGTAGGCCACAGGGCGGTGGCAATGAGCAGTTCTTC. Its translation: CASRPQGGGNEQFF.

The chain has TRBV20-1 and TRBJ2-7; 7 bases are shared with TRBD2. The ends lost 1 base at V and 1 base at J; junction bases unmatched: 4. Looked up from germline, CDR1 is DFQATT and CDR2 is SNEGSKA (reference sequence). CDR3 length: 14 amino acids. The CDR3 reads CSARGLADSYEQYF. CDR3 in DNA: TGCAGTGCTAGAGGGCTAGCGGATTCCTACGAGCAGTACTTC.

This clonotype has a single count. This chain connects TRBV12-3 or TRBV12-4 to TRBJ2-5; 9 nucleotides match TRBD2. V gave up 6 bases and J gave up 4 bases; unmatched junction bases: 3. CDR3 length: 13 residues. The CDR3 bases are TGTGCCAGCAGGGGCGGGGGGGGAGAGACCCAGTACTTC. Protein product: CASRGGGGETQYF.

The rearrangement uses TRBV7-6 and TRBJ2-1, with TRBD2 matching 8 bases. CDR3 length equals 17 residues. Germline CDR1 SGHVS, CDR2 FNYEAQ. V shed 1 base and J 0 bases; nucleotides not matched to a gene: 5. The CDR3 nucleotides are TGTGCCAGCAGCTTAGAAGGCGGGGGGAACTCCTACAATGAGCAGTTCTTC. It codes for CASSLEGGGNSYNEQFF.

The V gene is TRBV4-3, the J gene TRBJ1-1; no definite D call. From germline, CDR1 is LGHNA and CDR2 YSLEER. The CDR3 loop spans 16 amino acids. V shed 1 base and J shed 8 bases, with 20 bases lying between them. The chain's CDR3 is CASSQVFEGRSREAFF. The CDR3 DNA sequence: TGCGCCAGCAGCCAAGTTTTTGAGGGTAGGAGTCGGGAAGCTTTCTTT.

The gene calls are TRBV11-2 and TRBJ2-1; 8 bases are shared with TRBD1. The junction had 8 bases not matched to a gene; V was cut back by 5 bases and J by 2 bases. Germline V gene data show CDR1 as SGHAT and CDR2 as FQNNGV. The CDR3 is 16 amino acids. CDR3: CASSQSGQDPYNEQFF. The CDR3 DNA reads TGTGCCAGCAGCCAATCGGGACAGGACCCCTACAATGAGCAGTTCTTC.

The rearrangement uses TRBV12-3 or TRBV12-4 and TRBJ1-1; possibly TRBD1 for D (5 bases). V was pared by 5 bases and J by 7 bases, with 11 bases between. This CDR3 has 12 amino acids. CDR3 in DNA: TGTGCCAGCAGTCCCCAGGGTTTTGAAGCTTTCTTT. Its translation is CASSPQGFEAFF.

This chain links TRBV20-1 with TRBJ2-7; 8 bases align to TRBD2. The CDR3 runs to 15 residues. The germline gives CDR1 DFQATT, CDR2 SNEGSKA (reference sequence). DNA for the CDR3: TGCAGCGCGCCCGAGAAGGGACTAGTGCCCTACGAGCAGTACTTC. It translates to CSAPEKGLVPYEQYF.

The chain has TRBV4-3 and TRBJ1-4; 9 bases are a match to TRBD1. This CDR3 spans 16 amino acids. In germline, CDR1 is LGHNA, CDR2 YSLEER. The trim removed 0 bases at V and 8 bases at J, leaving 7 bases unmatched. CDR3 sequence (DNA): TGCGCCAGCAGCCAAGATTCGCGGACAGGGGTAGAAAAACTGTTTTTT. Its translation is CASSQDSRTGVEKLFF.

The rearrangement links TRBV30 to TRBJ1-4, with a tentative D call TRBD1 (6 bases). Trimming took off 1 base at V and 5 bases at J, with 20 bases between the two ends. The CDR3 spans 17 residues. Germline V gene lookup returns CDR1 GTSNPN and CDR2 SVGIG (reference sequence). CDR3 DNA sequence: TGTGCCTGGAGTGGAATCCCTCCGGGACACGGAAATGAAAAACTGTTTTTT. Protein sequence: CAWSGIPPGHGNEKLFF.

The V and J genes are TRBV3-1 and TRBJ2-3, with D perhaps being TRBD1 or TRBD2 (6 bases each). The CDR3 has 14 residues. From germline, CDR1 is LGHDT and CDR2 YNNKEL (reference sequence). The V gene lost 8 bases and the J gene lost 2 bases, with 14 bases spanning the gap. The CDR3 here is CASSPGAYTDTQYF. The CDR3 nucleotides read TGTGCCAGCTCCCCGGGGGCCTACACAGATACGCAGTATTTT.

The chain links TRBV18 to TRBJ1-5; a possible D gene is TRBD1 (5 bases). The CDR3 consists of 15 residues. Trimming removed 2 bases at V and 3 bases at J, with 11 bases between. The V gene's germline CDR1 is KGHSH and CDR2 LQKENI. The CDR3 loop is CASSPLGGVNQPQHF. For the CDR3, the DNA is TGTGCCAGCTCACCATTAGGAGGGGTCAATCAGCCCCAGCATTTT.